The 2 T cell receptor beta chains in this list originate from one sample, sequenced in a study of cytomegalovirus exposure and HLA in healthy donors. 13 Jbeta primers and 60 Vbeta primers were used for the PCR. The repertoire was sequenced with immunoSEQ multiplex PCR; TCRdb's copy has only in-frame clones and lacks some. Among 180,000 or so clones listed, 76% were seen once. Material: PBMCs. The receptors shown here come from a female donor in good health and CMV-seronegative.

J is TRBJ2-5 and V is TRBV27; possible D gene TRBD2, 7 bases. This CDR3 comprises 16 residues. V gave up 1 base and J gave up 5 bases, with 17 bases separating them. In germline, CDR1 is MNHEY, CDR2 SMNVEV (reference sequence). CDR3 in DNA: TGTGCCAGCAGTTTATGGTTGGGGGGGCGGTGGGAGACCCAGTACTTC. Its protein is CASSLWLGGRWETQYF.

This chain uses TRBV6-5 with TRBJ1-5; a weak D match, TRBD1 (5 bases). Germline CDR1 MNHEY, CDR2 SVGAGI. The CDR3 is made up of 14 amino acids. The V and J ends lost 6 bases and 5 bases respectively, with 14 bases between them. CDR3 nucleotide sequence: TGTGCCAGCAGCCTACGACAGTTCTATCAGCCCCAGCATTTT. This translates into CASSLRQFYQPQHF.